The 16 T cell receptor beta chains in this list originate from one sample, sequenced in a study of T cells in Graves' hyperthyroidism and ophthalmopathy. RNA transcripts yielded amplified TCR beta CDR3 regions. With the HTBI primer set, the TCR CDR3 went through a first round of RT-PCR. TCRdb fed the multiplex PCR reads into MiXCR, producing one record per CDR3 protein. Of about 590,000 distinct CDR3 sequences in the sample, about 14% were seen once. The sample consisted of blood. These receptors were taken from a woman younger than 30 with Graves' ophthalmopathy.

This clonotype was detected many times. CDR3 sequence reads: CASSFGARRWQYF. The CDR3 DNA sequence: TGTGCCAGCAGCTTCGGGGCTAGACGGTGGCAGTACTTC. The chain employs TRBV7-2 and TRBJ2-7; perhaps D is TRBD1 or TRBD2 (5 bases each). This CDR3 region has 13 residues. V was cut by 3 bases and J by 9 bases, with 15 bases left in between. The germline gives CDR1 SGHTA, CDR2 FQGNSA.

This clonotype was seen many times. The chain uses TRBV10-3 and TRBJ1-6; the D gene is possibly TRBD1 (6 bases). Germline CDR1 is ENHRY and CDR2 is SYGVKD. The CDR3 totals 13 residues. Trimming left V 6 bases short and J 9 bases short, with 12 bases between. CDR3 loop: CAISRGLGSPLHF. DNA of the CDR3: TGTGCCATCAGCCGGGGGCTGGGTTCACCCCTCCACTTT.

This clonotype was seen once. CDR3 coding DNA: TGTGCCAGCAGTTACCTCTCGACCGGACTAGCGGGCTTCGAGCAGTACTTC. This sequence encodes CASSYLSTGLAGFEQYF. The J gene is TRBJ2-7, the V gene TRBV6-9, with TRBD2 identical over 11 bases. CDR3 size: 17 residues. V lost 3 bases to trimming and J lost 6 bases; unmatched junction nucleotides: 13. The germline V gene encodes CDR1 MNHGY and CDR2 SVAAGI.

V is TRBV10-3 and J is TRBJ2-1; 8 nucleotides align to TRBD2. The CDR3 spans 15 residues. V dropped 4 bases and J dropped 7; count of bases not matched to a gene: 9. Germline CDR1 and CDR2: ENHRY and SYGVKD. Here the CDR3 reads CAISGLGTRANEQFF. CDR3 DNA sequence: TGTGCCATCAGTGGGCTCGGGACTAGGGCAAATGAGCAGTTCTTC.

This clonotype has at least ten counts. The rearrangement uses TRBV7-9 and TRBJ2-6; 8 bases agree with TRBD1. V gave up 2 bases and J gave up 0 bases; unmatched junction bases: 12. The germline gives CDR1 SEHNR, CDR2 FQNEAQ (reference sequence). This CDR3 region has 20 residues. CDR3 DNA sequence: TGTGCCAGCAGCTTACCCCACGGACAGGGTGTTCTCTCTGGGGCCAACGTCCTGACTTTC. Its translation is CASSLPHGQGVLSGANVLTF.

This clonotype was counted many times. The chain uses TRBV27 and TRBJ2-1; 13 bases fit TRBD2. CDR3 length equals 17 residues. V dropped 5 bases and J dropped 6; count of bases not matched to a gene: 10. Per the germline V gene, CDR1 is MNHEY and CDR2 is SMNVEV (reference sequence). The CDR3 DNA follows: TGTGCCAGCAGTCCCCTTGGGACTAGCGGGATAGGCAATGAGCAGTTCTTC. Its translation is CASSPLGTSGIGNEQFF.

This clonotype was observed a handful of times. V is TRBV2 and J is TRBJ1-3; 7 nucleotides agree with TRBD1. The CDR3 runs to 18 residues. Germline V gives CDR1 SNHLY, CDR2 FYNNEI. Trimming took 6 bases from V and 2 from J; bases not matched to a gene: 16. Here the CDR3 reads CASSDRDPGVRAGNTIYF. For the CDR3, the DNA is TGTGCCAGCAGCGACAGGGATCCGGGTGTTCGCGCTGGAAACACCATATATTTT. The variable domain in full, completed from reference TRBV2 and TRBJ1-3, reads EPEVTQTPSHQVTQMGQEVILRCVPISNHLYFYWYRQILGQKVEFLVSFYNNEISEKSEIFDDQFSVERPDGSNFTLKIRSTKLEDSAMYFCASSDRDPGVRAGNTIYFGEGSWLTVV.

Points on this clonotype: At one end the junction does not follow the germline gene, possibly because of a read error. The V gene is TRBV20-1, the J gene TRBJ2-1; D possibly corresponds to TRBD2 (6 bases). CDR1 DFQATT and CDR2 SNEGSKA come from the germline V gene (reference sequence). The CDR3 length is 15 residues. CDR3 sequence: CSARNLLRDFNEQLF. In nucleotides, the CDR3 is TGCAGTGCTAGGAACCTTCTTCGGGACTTCAATGAGCAGCTCTTC.

Worth noting for this clonotype: This may come from a read error, since a much larger clone is one base off. This chain uses TRBV4-2 with TRBJ1-1; D ambiguous. V was pared by 4 bases and J by 1 base, with 13 bases between. Per germline, CDR1 LGHNA and CDR2 YNFKEQ. The CDR3 runs to 15 residues. The CDR3 DNA sequence: TGTGCCAGCAGCCGAGAAGGACTGACGAACACTGAAGCTTTCTTT. Translated: CASSREGLTNTEAFF.

Details on this clonotype: One end of the junction does not line up with germline, which may come from a read error. The chain is built from TRBV19 and TRBJ1-4, with D possibly matching TRBD1 (5 bases). There are 15 residues in the CDR3. Germline-derived CDR1 and CDR2 are LNHDA and SQIVND (reference sequence). This CDR3 is CASSIGGGTNEKLFF. CDR3 sequence (DNA): TGTGCTAGTAGTATAGGCGGGGGGACTAATGAAAAACTGTTTTTT.

In this sample, this clonotype turned up a few times. The genes are TRBV27 and TRBJ2-1; TRBD2 aligns across 9 bases. Germline V gene data show CDR1 as MNHEY and CDR2 as SMNVEV (reference sequence). The CDR3 has 16 residues. V lost 5 bases to trimming and J lost 4 bases; unmatched junction nucleotides: 9. The CDR3 loop reads CASSPPVAGAYNEQFF. In nucleotides, the CDR3 is TGTGCCAGCAGTCCCCCGGTAGCGGGAGCATACAATGAGCAGTTCTTC.

This clonotype was seen only a few times. The chain couples TRBV5-4 to TRBJ2-4; 12 bases agree with TRBD1. This CDR3 is 15 amino acids long. After removal of 0 bases from V and 8 bases from J, the junction contained 3 bases not matched to a gene. CDR1 is SGHNT and CDR2 is YYREEE in the germline V gene (reference sequence). The CDR3 sequence is CASSLAGTGGHIQYF. The CDR3 bases are TGTGCCAGCAGCTTGGCGGGGACAGGGGGCCACATTCAGTACTTC.

This clonotype was seen only a few times. The CDR3 is CASSRSYQETQYF. The CDR3 region has the DNA TGTGCCAGCAGCCGCAGTTACCAAGAGACCCAGTACTTC. The chain couples TRBV7-2 to TRBJ2-5; D gene unclear. The V end lost 5 bases, the J end lost 0 bases, and 7 bases lay between the germline ends. Germline values: CDR1 SGHTA, CDR2 FQGNSA. The CDR3 sequence is 13 residues long.

This clonotype has at least ten counts. The chain is built from TRBV5-1 and TRBJ1-1; no reliable D call. The V gene's germline CDR1 is SGHRS and CDR2 YFSETQ. The CDR3 has 15 amino acids. V gave up 0 bases and J gave up 4 bases, with 13 bases separating them. CDR3 sequence: CASSLVRVRGTEAFF. The CDR3 DNA sequence: TGCGCCAGCAGCTTGGTCCGAGTGCGGGGCACTGAAGCTTTCTTT.

There are many counts of this clonotype. The chain uses TRBV29-1 and TRBJ2-1; D gene unclear. The length of the CDR3 is 14 residues. V shed 4 bases and J shed 2 bases, with 12 bases lying between them. Germline CDR1 reads SQVTM; CDR2 reads ANQGSEA. The CDR3 nucleotides are TGCAGCGTTGTAGCCTATGGTACCTACAATGAGCAGTTCTTC. Its translation: CSVVAYGTYNEQFF.

J is TRBJ2-2 and V is TRBV4-3; D may be TRBD2 (6 bases). V was pared by 4 bases and J by 1 base, with 16 bases between. The CDR3 sequence is 17 residues long. CDR1 is LGHNA and CDR2 is YSLEER in the germline V gene. In nucleotides, the CDR3 is TGCGCCAGCAGCCTTCGGGGAGGCTCCCTGAACACCGGGGAGCTGTTTTTT. It is translated as CASSLRGGSLNTGELFF.